This is a list of T cell receptor beta chains from one sample in a study of blood T cell repertoires in COVID-19. TCRdb's copy holds only in-frame clones and misses some; the assay was immunoSEQ multiplex PCR. The sample records some 220,000 clones, roughly 84% being singletons. The sequenced sample was peripheral blood. All receptors derive from a woman aged 55-70 years with acute or convalescent COVID-19. The CDR3 runs from the conserved cysteine through the conserved F or W. A D gene is named only where the DNA matches it firmly. Only part of the rows carry a size: once, few, many, or a class if the clone is expanded.

j_gene: TRBJ1-1
abundance: -
v_gene: TRBV4-1
d_gene: -
CDR3nt: TGCGCCAGCAGCCAGCGGGAGACGAACACTGAAGCTTTCTTT
CDR3aa: CASSQRETNTEAFF

j_gene: TRBJ2-5
abundance: -
v_gene: TRBV4-2
d_gene: TRBD2
CDR3nt: TGTGCCAGCAGCCGAGAACTAGCGGGGGCTCAAGAGACCCAGTACTTC
CDR3aa: CASSRELAGAQETQYF

j_gene: TRBJ1-2
abundance: -
v_gene: TRBV11-3
d_gene: TRBD1
CDR3nt: TGTGCCAGCAGTCATACGACAGGGGATGGCTACACCTTC
CDR3aa: CASSHTTGDGYTF

j_gene: TRBJ1-1
abundance: -
v_gene: TRBV7-9
d_gene: -
CDR3nt: TGTGCCAGCAGCGAATGGGGGGGAAACACTGAAGCTTTCTTT
CDR3aa: CASSEWGGNTEAFF

j_gene: TRBJ2-3
abundance: -
v_gene: TRBV7-2
d_gene: TRBD2
CDR3nt: TGTGCCAGCAGCCTTACTAGCGGCACAGATACGCAGTATTTT
CDR3aa: CASSLTSGTDTQYF

j_gene: TRBJ1-5
abundance: -
v_gene: TRBV30
d_gene: -
CDR3nt: TGTGCCTGGTTGAACAGGGCAGACAATCATCCCCAGCATTTT
CDR3aa: CAWLNRADNHPQHF

j_gene: TRBJ2-7
abundance: few
v_gene: TRBV25-1
d_gene: -
CDR3nt: TGTGCCAGCAGTGACCTCAGCTACGAGCAGTACTTC
CDR3aa: CASSDLSYEQYF

j_gene: TRBJ1-2
abundance: -
v_gene: TRBV21-1
d_gene: -
CDR3nt: TGTGCCACCAAATTCCAGGACTACTATGGCTACACCTTC
CDR3aa: CATKFQDYYGYTF

j_gene: TRBJ2-1
abundance: -
v_gene: TRBV7-3
d_gene: -
CDR3nt: TGTGCCAGCAGCCGAGGGGGGGCCAGTGAGCAGTTCTTC
CDR3aa: CASSRGGASEQFF

j_gene: TRBJ2-3
abundance: few
v_gene: TRBV7-3
d_gene: TRBD1
CDR3nt: TGTGCCAGCAGCGCCGGACAGGGGACAGATACGCAGTATTTT
CDR3aa: CASSAGQGTDTQYF

j_gene: TRBJ1-4
abundance: -
v_gene: TRBV6-6
d_gene: -
CDR3nt: TGTGCCAGCAGTTACTCGGGACAAGCTAATGAAAAACTGTTTTTT
CDR3aa: CASSYSGQANEKLFF

j_gene: TRBJ2-2
abundance: -
v_gene: TRBV13
d_gene: -
CDR3nt: TGTGCCAGCAGGTGGACAGAGAACACCGGGGAGCTGTTTTTT
CDR3aa: CASRWTENTGELFF

j_gene: TRBJ2-5
abundance: -
v_gene: TRBV18
d_gene: TRBD1
CDR3nt: TGTGCCAGCTCACCCCAAACAGGGGCCCAAGAGACCCAGTACTTC
CDR3aa: CASSPQTGAQETQYF

j_gene: TRBJ1-1
abundance: -
v_gene: TRBV29-1
d_gene: TRBD1
CDR3nt: TGCAGCGTAGGACAGGGACCTAAAGCTTTCTTT
CDR3aa: CSVGQGPKAFF

j_gene: TRBJ2-7
abundance: once
v_gene: TRBV4-2
d_gene: -
CDR3nt: TGTGCCAGCAGCCAAGACCCGGGGAACTCCTACGAGCAGTACTTC
CDR3aa: CASSQDPGNSYEQYF

j_gene: TRBJ1-1
abundance: -
v_gene: TRBV9
d_gene: TRBD1
CDR3nt: TGTGCCAGCAGTAGAGGGACAGGGGGTGGTTTGACTGAAGCTTTCTTT
CDR3aa: CASSRGTGGGLTEAFF

j_gene: TRBJ2-7
abundance: once
v_gene: TRBV29-1
d_gene: -
CDR3nt: TGCAGCGTTATGTCGGGGGCCTACGAGCAGTACTTC
CDR3aa: CSVMSGAYEQYF

j_gene: TRBJ1-1
abundance: many
v_gene: TRBV5-1
d_gene: TRBD1
CDR3nt: TGCGCCAGCAGCTTGACAGGGGGAGGTGAAGCTTTCTTT
CDR3aa: CASSLTGGGEAFF

j_gene: TRBJ1-1
abundance: -
v_gene: TRBV4-2
d_gene: -
CDR3nt: TGTGCCAGCAGCCAAGTTGATCCGAGCACTGAAGCTTTCTTT
CDR3aa: CASSQVDPSTEAFF

j_gene: TRBJ2-1
abundance: -
v_gene: TRBV27
d_gene: TRBD2
CDR3nt: TGTGCCAGCAGTGATGGGACTAGCGGGGGGGCGGATGAGCAGTTCTTC
CDR3aa: CASSDGTSGGADEQFF

j_gene: TRBJ1-1
abundance: -
v_gene: TRBV6-5
d_gene: -
CDR3nt: TGTGCCAGCAGTTACTCGGGAGGGTTGAACACTGAAGCTTTCTTT
CDR3aa: CASSYSGGLNTEAFF

j_gene: TRBJ2-5
abundance: -
v_gene: TRBV19
d_gene: TRBD2
CDR3nt: TGTGCCAGTAGTATAGGGTCATCGAGACTAGCGGAAGAGACCCAGTACTTC
CDR3aa: CASSIGSSRLAEETQYF

j_gene: TRBJ1-2
abundance: -
v_gene: TRBV12-3/TRBV12-4
d_gene: TRBD1
CDR3nt: TGTGCCAGCAGTGGGACAGGGGCGGGAGGCTACACCTTC
CDR3aa: CASSGTGAGGYTF

j_gene: TRBJ1-2
abundance: few
v_gene: TRBV3-1/TRBV3-2
d_gene: TRBD1
CDR3nt: TGTGCCAGCAGCCTCGACGACAGGGGCTATGGCTACACCTTC
CDR3aa: CASSLDDRGYGYTF

j_gene: TRBJ2-1
abundance: -
v_gene: TRBV5-1
d_gene: -
CDR3nt: TGCGCCAGCAGCTACTCAGGGACCTACAATGAGCAGTTCTTC
CDR3aa: CASSYSGTYNEQFF

j_gene: TRBJ1-1
abundance: -
v_gene: TRBV5-1
d_gene: TRBD1
CDR3nt: TGCGCCAGCAGCTTGGAGCCAGGGGGGATGACTGAAGCTTTCTTT
CDR3aa: CASSLEPGGMTEAFF

j_gene: TRBJ1-1
abundance: -
v_gene: TRBV7-9
d_gene: -
CDR3nt: TGTGCCAGCAGCTCGTCCGGGACTGAAGCTTTCTTT
CDR3aa: CASSSSGTEAFF

j_gene: TRBJ2-2
abundance: -
v_gene: TRBV5-6
d_gene: TRBD2
CDR3nt: TGTGCCAGCAGCTTGGCGGGGGGGGCCGGGGAGCTGTTTTTT
CDR3aa: CASSLAGGAGELFF

j_gene: TRBJ2-7
abundance: few
v_gene: TRBV6-5
d_gene: -
CDR3nt: TGTGCCAGCAGACTTTCTACAGGGTCATACGAGCAGTACTTC
CDR3aa: CASRLSTGSYEQYF

j_gene: TRBJ2-1
abundance: -
v_gene: TRBV30
d_gene: -
CDR3nt: TGTGCCTGGTCAGGGCGATCCTACAATGAGCAGTTCTTC
CDR3aa: CAWSGRSYNEQFF

j_gene: TRBJ2-2
abundance: once
v_gene: TRBV5-1
d_gene: TRBD2
CDR3nt: TGCGCCAGCAGCTGGGGGCTAGCGGGGAGTACCGGGGAGCTGTTTTTT
CDR3aa: CASSWGLAGSTGELFF

j_gene: TRBJ2-2
abundance: -
v_gene: TRBV12-3/TRBV12-4
d_gene: -
CDR3nt: TGTGCCAGCAAAATTATCAACACCGGGGAGCTGTTTTTT
CDR3aa: CASKIINTGELFF

j_gene: TRBJ1-4
abundance: -
v_gene: TRBV5-6
d_gene: -
CDR3nt: TGTGCCAGCAGCCTGGGCGCAGGGAGACGGGACCGGGGGGAAAAACTGTTTTTT
CDR3aa: CASSLGAGRRDRGEKLFF

j_gene: TRBJ2-3
abundance: -
v_gene: TRBV27
d_gene: TRBD2
CDR3nt: TGTGCCAGCAGTTTATCGGTAGCGGGATACACAGATACGCAGTATTTT
CDR3aa: CASSLSVAGYTDTQYF

j_gene: TRBJ1-2
abundance: -
v_gene: TRBV11-1
d_gene: -
CDR3nt: TGTGCCAGCGGAAACCGGGTATATGGCTACACCTTC
CDR3aa: CASGNRVYGYTF

j_gene: TRBJ1-6
abundance: -
v_gene: TRBV6-1
d_gene: -
CDR3nt: TGTGCCAGCAGTGAAAGGGGGAGCTCCTATAATTCACCCCTCCACTTT
CDR3aa: CASSERGSSYNSPLHF

j_gene: TRBJ1-1
abundance: -
v_gene: TRBV29-1
d_gene: TRBD1
CDR3nt: TGCAGCGTTGTTGTTCGGGACAGGGTTATGCCCCTGGCTTTCTTT
CDR3aa: CSVVVRDRVMPLAFF

j_gene: TRBJ2-1
abundance: -
v_gene: TRBV7-9
d_gene: -
CDR3nt: TGTGCCAGCAGCTTCTACGATGAGCAGTTCTTC
CDR3aa: CASSFYDEQFF

j_gene: TRBJ2-7
abundance: -
v_gene: TRBV5-6
d_gene: TRBD1
CDR3nt: TGTGCCAGCAGCTTGTGGGTACGGACAGGGGACGAGCAGTACTTC
CDR3aa: CASSLWVRTGDEQYF

j_gene: TRBJ1-1
abundance: few
v_gene: TRBV7-9
d_gene: -
CDR3nt: TGTGCCAGCAGCTTATCCACAGCCAACACTGAAGCTTTCTTT
CDR3aa: CASSLSTANTEAFF